Listed here are 6 T cell receptor beta chains from one sample, sequenced in a study of T cell repertoires in cytomegalovirus infection. TCRdb re-called the reads through MiXCR, storing one row per CDR3 protein. Here the sample spans fewer than 250,000 distinct CDR3 sequences, about 12% being singletons. Source material: PBMCs. The receptors here all came from a human donor in good health (CMV status not recorded). Some clones in this sample may be carry-over from other donors' samples.

This clonotype was detected many times. The J gene is TRBJ2-5, the V gene TRBV7-2; 9 bases are a match to TRBD2. V was pared by 1 base and J by 4 bases, with 4 bases of the junction left unmatched. Germline V CDR1 and CDR2: SGHTA, FQGNSA. This CDR3 has 15 amino acids. The CDR3: CASSLGSRGGETQYF. The CDR3 bases are TGTGCCAGCAGCTTAGGGTCGCGGGGGGGAGAGACCCAGTACTTC.

This clonotype was counted many times. CDR3 sequence reads: CASSSVGGRITGELFF. DNA of the CDR3: TGTGCCAGCAGCTCTGTCGGAGGGCGTATCACCGGGGAGCTGTTTTTT. The chain is built from TRBV7-2 and TRBJ2-2; maybe TRBD2 (6 bases). V lost 4 bases, J lost 4 bases, and 16 bases lay in between. The CDR3 sequence is 16 residues long. Germline V gene lookup returns CDR1 SGHTA and CDR2 FQGNSA.

This clonotype was found many times. This rearrangement joins TRBV6-6 to TRBJ2-3; the D gene could be TRBD1 or TRBD2 (6 bases each). Germline CDR1 MNHNY, CDR2 SVGAGI (reference sequence). The CDR3 consists of 17 residues. Deletions cut 2 bases from V and 4 bases from J, with 19 bases between. CDR3 region: CASSYGGRILRADTQYF. CDR3 DNA: TGTGCCAGCAGTTACGGGGGGCGCATTTTACGGGCAGATACGCAGTATTTT.

This clonotype was picked up many times. DNA for the CDR3: TGTGCCAGCAGCTTACCCTGGGGAGATACGCAGTATTTT. This sequence encodes CASSLPWGDTQYF. The rearrangement links TRBV7-2 to TRBJ2-3; D call uncertain. The CDR3 contains 13 residues. CDR1 is SGHTA, CDR2 FQGNSA, per germline. Trimming removed 2 bases from V and 5 bases from J, with 8 bases in between.

This clonotype was observed a handful of times. The genes are TRBV7-6 and TRBJ1-2; D is unclear. Looked up from germline, CDR1 is SGHVS and CDR2 is FNYEAQ. Trimming shortened V by 0 bases and J by 5 bases, and 4 bases separated the two germline ends. This CDR3 contains 12 residues. CDR3 sequence (DNA): TGTGCCAGCAGCTTAGCCCAATATGGCTACACCTTC. It translates to CASSLAQYGYTF.

This clonotype was seen many times. Because the CDR3 is missing its conserved closing phenylalanine or tryptophan, this is likely a read error. Because the CDR3's place on the DNA is in doubt, the DNA is left out and the CDR3 is given as listed by TCRdb. The chain links TRBV7-2 to TRBJ1-1; the table's D call of TRBD1 was not tested on the DNA. Germline assignment: CDR1 SGHTA and CDR2 FQGNSA. The CDR3 is 14 residues long, counting both termini. CDR3: CASSLGTAFPGGFL.